The 12 T cell receptor beta chains in this list originate from one sample, sequenced in a study of blood T cell repertoires in COVID-19. Using immunoSEQ multiplex PCR, the repertoire was profiled, and TCRdb retains in-frame clones only, with some absent. Found here are about 110,000 clones, roughly 80% of them singletons; the top ten hold 20%. Sequencing used peripheral blood. The receptors originated from a man between 65 and 85 years old with active or convalescent COVID-19.

This clone was picked up one time. The chain carries TRBV30 and TRBJ2-2; 8 bases map to TRBD1. The CDR3 spans 16 residues. Germline values: CDR1 GTSNPN, CDR2 SVGIG (reference sequence). With 0 bases clipped from V and 1 base from J, the junction kept 4 bases outside the gene matches. The CDR3 DNA is TGTGCCTGGAGTGTATTTGGACAGGGGAACACCGGGGAGCTGTTTTTT. Translating gives CAWSVFGQGNTGELFF.

This chain joins TRBV5-1 and TRBJ1-2; the D is unclear. V lost 0 bases and J lost 0, with 9 bases in between. CDR3 size: 15 residues. The V gene's germline CDR1 is SGHRS and CDR2 YFSETQ. In DNA form, the CDR3 reads TGCGCCAGCAGCTTGGGAGGCAGCCCTAACTATGGCTACACCTTC. Its translation: CASSLGGSPNYGYTF.

This sequence joins TRBV23-1 and TRBJ1-1, with a tentative D call TRBD1 (5 bases). TRBV23-1 is assigned to the ORF class and has an uncertain function. CDR3 length equals 16 residues. V lost 2 bases and J lost 0, with 13 bases in between. The CDR3 DNA follows: TGCGCCAGCAGTCAAACCCGGGGGTCTTTGAACACTGAAGCTTTCTTT. As protein: CASSQTRGSLNTEAFF.

The chain couples TRBV9 to TRBJ1-2; TRBD1 is a possible D gene (5 bases). This CDR3 spans 16 amino acids. Trimming took off 3 bases at V and 3 bases at J, with 18 bases between the two ends. CDR1 SGDLS and CDR2 YYNGEE come from the germline V gene. CDR3 coding DNA: TGTGCCAGCAGCGCCCAAAGTCAGGGAGGGGACTATGGCTACACCTTC. Protein: CASSAQSQGGDYGYTF.

This chain joins TRBV5-4 and TRBJ1-2; D is uncertain. The V and J ends lost 4 bases and 12 bases respectively, with 19 bases between them. Germline V gives CDR1 SGHNT, CDR2 YYREEE (reference sequence). The CDR3 is made up of 13 amino acids. The DNA for the CDR3 is TGTGCCAGCAGCCAACAAACCGACTCGGAACACACCTTC. Translation gives CASSQQTDSEHTF.

CDR3 in DNA: TGTGCCAGCAGCCGACAGGGTTGGGACTACAATGAGCAGTTCTTC. It translates to CASSRQGWDYNEQFF. The chain carries TRBV27 and TRBJ2-1; 7 nucleotides match TRBD1. Germline V gene data show CDR1 as MNHEY and CDR2 as SMNVEV (reference sequence). Germline trimming cut 6 bases from V and 3 bases from J; bases unmatched to any gene: 8. This CDR3 is built from 15 residues.

The chain joins TRBV9 to TRBJ2-1; possibly TRBD1 for D (7 bases). The germline V and J ends were trimmed by 0 bases and 0 bases, with 10 bases remaining between them. The CDR3 has 16 amino acids. CDR1 and CDR2 from the germline V gene are SGDLS and YYNGEE. The CDR3 loop is CASSVGQGGSYNEQFF. DNA of the CDR3: TGTGCCAGCAGCGTAGGCCAGGGGGGCTCCTACAATGAGCAGTTCTTC.

In regard to this clone: Other nucleotide sequences in the sample specify the same CDR3. CDR3: CASSPGQLNTEAFF. Written as DNA, the CDR3 is TGTGCCAGCTCACCGGGACAGTTGAACACTGAAGCTTTCTTT. J is TRBJ1-1 and V is TRBV18; TRBD1 agrees at 7 bases. J lost 0 bases, V lost 3 bases, and 1 base had no gene match. Germline V gene sequence: CDR1 KGHSH, CDR2 LQKENI. The CDR3 is made up of 14 amino acids.

The rearrangement uses TRBV2 and TRBJ2-3; a weak D match, TRBD1 (6 bases). The CDR3 length is 13 residues. Germline CDR1 reads SNHLY; CDR2 reads FYNNEI. The germline V and J ends were trimmed by 2 bases and 8 bases, with 11 bases remaining between them. The CDR3 DNA reads as TGTGCCAGCAGTGAAATCGAACAGGGTACGCAGTATTTT. Protein sequence: CASSEIEQGTQYF. The entire variable domain, with the rest obtained from reference TRBV2 and TRBJ2-3, is as follows: EPEVTQTPSHQVTQMGQEVILRCVPISNHLYFYWYRQILGQKVEFLVSFYNNEISEKSEIFDDQFSVERPDGSNFTLKIRSTKLEDSAMYFCASSEIEQGTQYFGPGTRLTVL.

As regards this clone: Other DNA variants within this sample encode the same CDR3. This chain connects TRBV5-1 to TRBJ2-3; 9 nucleotides match TRBD1. The CDR3 spans 15 residues. From germline, CDR1 is SGHRS and CDR2 YFSETQ. The junction had 4 bases not matched to a gene; V was cut back by 4 bases and J by 1 base. The DNA for the CDR3 is TGCGCCAGCAGCACGGGACAGGGAGGCACAGATACGCAGTATTTT. Its protein product is CASSTGQGGTDTQYF.

This chain connects TRBV9 to TRBJ1-2; 8 bases are shared with TRBD1. The CDR3 consists of 15 residues. V shed 4 bases and J 4 bases; nucleotides not matched to a gene: 9. Germline CDR1 and CDR2: SGDLS and YYNGEE. The CDR3 sequence: CASSPRTGTAYGYTF. DNA for the CDR3: TGTGCCAGCAGCCCTCGGACAGGGACCGCCTATGGCTACACCTTC.

The chain uses TRBV30 and TRBJ1-1, with 8 nucleotides matching TRBD1. This CDR3 contains 11 residues. The V segment lost 5 bases and the J segment 4 bases; nucleotides outside the gene matches: 0. Germline-derived CDR1 and CDR2 are GTSNPN and SVGIG (reference sequence). The CDR3, as DNA: TGTGCCTGGGACAGGGGCACTGAAGCTTTCTTT. The encoded protein is CAWDRGTEAFF.